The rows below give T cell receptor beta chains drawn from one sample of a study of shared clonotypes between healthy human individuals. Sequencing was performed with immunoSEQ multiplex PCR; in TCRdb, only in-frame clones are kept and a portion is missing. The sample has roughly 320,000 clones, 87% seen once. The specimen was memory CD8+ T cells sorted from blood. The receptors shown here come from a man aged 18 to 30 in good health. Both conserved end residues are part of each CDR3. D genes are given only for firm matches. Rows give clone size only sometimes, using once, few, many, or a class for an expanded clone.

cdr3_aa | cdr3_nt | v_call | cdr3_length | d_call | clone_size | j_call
CATSGGGKETQYF | TGTGCCACCAGCGGCGGGGGCAAAGAGACCCAGTACTTC | TRBV15 | 13 | - | - | TRBJ2-5
CASSPRLAGASTDTQYF | TGTGCCAGCAGCCCCCGACTAGCGGGAGCCAGCACAGATACGCAGTATTTT | TRBV7-9 | 17 | TRBD2 | - | TRBJ2-3
CASSYVAPLNNEQFF | TGTGCCAGCAGTTACGTTGCGCCTCTTAACAATGAGCAGTTCTTC | TRBV6-5 | 15 | - | - | TRBJ2-1
CASRQDGTGELFF | TGTGCCAGCAGACAAGACGGCACCGGGGAGCTGTTTTTT | TRBV11-2 | 13 | - | - | TRBJ2-2
CASSLLQTSDTDTQYF | TGTGCCAGCAGCCTGCTCCAAACTAGCGACACAGATACGCAGTATTTT | TRBV5-6 | 16 | TRBD2 | - | TRBJ2-3
CASSDRVTGELFF | TGTGCCAGCAGTGATAGAGTTACCGGGGAGCTGTTTTTT | TRBV6-1 | 13 | - | - | TRBJ2-2
CASSSFLAGNTGELFF | TGCGCCAGCAGCTCATTCCTAGCGGGGAATACCGGGGAGCTGTTTTTT | TRBV5-1 | 16 | TRBD2 | - | TRBJ2-2
CASSLGGQGKYEQYF | TGTGCCAGCAGCTTGGGAGGACAGGGGAAGTACGAGCAGTACTTC | TRBV5-4 | 15 | TRBD1 | once | TRBJ2-7
CASSSDVTDTQYF | TGTGCCAGCAGTTCGGATGTAACAGATACGCAGTATTTT | TRBV27 | 13 | - | - | TRBJ2-3
CASSFEENETQYF | TGTGCCAGCAGCTTCGAGGAGAACGAGACCCAGTACTTC | TRBV7-9 | 13 | - | - | TRBJ2-5
CASSEPWTESGNTIYF | TGTGCCAGCAGTGAGCCTTGGACGGAATCTGGAAACACCATATATTTT | TRBV6-1 | 16 | - | - | TRBJ1-3
CASSAAGELFF | TGTGCCAGCAGTGCTGCCGGGGAGCTGTTTTTT | TRBV2 | 11 | - | - | TRBJ2-2